Listed below are T cell receptor beta chains from one sample, sequenced in a study of blood T cell repertoires in COVID-19. The data were produced by immunoSEQ multiplex PCR, yet TCRdb's version contains in-frame clones alone and is incomplete. This table has approximately 330,000 clones, more than 75% appearing once. The sample was peripheral blood. These receptors originate from a woman aged 50 to 65 with active or convalescent COVID-19. The CDR3 runs from the conserved cysteine through the conserved F or W. The order of the fields is D gene, V gene, J gene, clone size, CDR3 protein, CDR3 DNA. D genes are given only for firm matches. A row's size may be missing; if present it is once, few, many or a size class.

D: TRBD2; V: TRBV6-4; J: TRBJ2-1; size: NA; CDR3: CASSELSAGGEQFF; DNA: TGTGCCAGCAGTGAACTTTCGGCGGGAGGAGAGCAGTTCTTC
D: NA; V: TRBV19; J: TRBJ2-5; size: NA; CDR3: CASSTAGSQETQYF; DNA: TGTGCCAGTAGTACCGCGGGAAGCCAAGAGACCCAGTACTTC
D: TRBD2; V: TRBV6-5; J: TRBJ2-1; size: NA; CDR3: CATFQREGYNEQFF; DNA: TGTGCCACCTTTCAGCGGGAGGGGTACAATGAGCAGTTCTTC
D: NA; V: TRBV11-2; J: TRBJ2-2; size: NA; CDR3: CASSLSAGELFF; DNA: TGTGCCAGCAGCCTAAGTGCCGGGGAGCTGTTTTTT
D: TRBD2; V: TRBV10-3; J: TRBJ2-3; size: NA; CDR3: CAIRTSGGDRTDTQYF; DNA: TGTGCCATCAGGACTAGCGGGGGGGATAGGACAGATACGCAGTATTTT
D: NA; V: TRBV12-3/TRBV12-4; J: TRBJ1-2; size: NA; CDR3: CASSRGYYGYTF; DNA: TGTGCCAGCAGCCGGGGGTACTATGGCTACACCTTC
D: NA; V: TRBV27; J: TRBJ2-5; size: NA; CDR3: CASSLFREGTQYF; DNA: TGTGCCAGCAGTTTATTCCGAGAGGGAACCCAGTACTTC
D: NA; V: TRBV21-1; J: TRBJ2-7; size: NA; CDR3: CASSKGGRGRYEQYF; DNA: TGTGCCAGCAGCAAAGGCGGCAGGGGGAGGTACGAGCAGTACTTC
D: NA; V: TRBV7-3; J: TRBJ1-5; size: once; CDR3: CARHRSSSNQPQHF; DNA: TGTGCCAGACACAGGAGTAGTAGCAATCAGCCCCAGCATTTT
D: NA; V: TRBV19; J: TRBJ1-2; size: once; CDR3: CASSIVPAGRGSMYGYTF; DNA: TGTGCCAGTAGTATAGTCCCAGCGGGGCGGGGAAGTATGTATGGCTACACCTTC
D: NA; V: TRBV3-1/TRBV3-2; J: TRBJ2-5; size: NA; CDR3: CASSQDPGHGKETQYF; DNA: TGTGCCAGCAGCCAAGACCCGGGACATGGCAAAGAGACCCAGTACTTC
D: NA; V: TRBV27; J: TRBJ1-2; size: NA; CDR3: CASSPQRSDYGYTF; DNA: TGTGCCAGCAGCCCCCAACGGTCGGACTATGGCTACACCTTC
D: NA; V: TRBV7-2; J: TRBJ1-5; size: NA; CDR3: CASSQDGQAYQPQHF; DNA: TGTGCCAGCAGCCAGGATGGGCAGGCCTATCAGCCCCAGCATTTT
D: TRBD1; V: TRBV11-1; J: TRBJ1-6; size: NA; CDR3: CASSSAGGIEDSPLHF; DNA: TGTGCCAGCAGCTCGGCAGGGGGCATTGAGGATTCACCCCTCCACTTT
D: TRBD1; V: TRBV5-8; J: TRBJ2-5; size: NA; CDR3: CASSPGQGRETQYF; DNA: TGTGCCAGCAGCCCGGGACAGGGAAGGGAGACCCAGTACTTC
D: TRBD1; V: TRBV3-1/TRBV3-2; J: TRBJ1-2; size: NA; CDR3: CASSQEGRGPNYGYTF; DNA: TGTGCCAGCAGCCAAGAAGGCAGGGGGCCTAACTATGGCTACACCTTC
D: NA; V: TRBV9; J: TRBJ1-4; size: few; CDR3: CASSVGVSGRVNEKLFF; DNA: TGTGCCAGCAGCGTAGGTGTGTCGGGCAGGGTTAATGAAAAACTGTTTTTT
D: TRBD1; V: TRBV4-2; J: TRBJ1-3; size: NA; CDR3: CASSQGQGGDTIYF; DNA: TGTGCCAGCAGCCAAGGACAGGGCGGCGACACCATATATTTT
D: NA; V: TRBV25-1; J: TRBJ2-3; size: NA; CDR3: CASSEVSFSTDTQYF; DNA: TGTGCCAGCAGTGAAGTTAGTTTTAGCACAGATACGCAGTATTTT
D: NA; V: TRBV3-1/TRBV3-2; J: TRBJ1-2; size: NA; CDR3: CASRRHYTF; DNA: TGTGCCAGCCGGCGACACTACACCTTC
D: NA; V: TRBV5-5; J: TRBJ2-3; size: NA; CDR3: CASSGTVAGTDTQYF; DNA: TGTGCCAGCAGCGGGACTGTAGCGGGCACAGATACGCAGTATTTT
D: TRBD1; V: TRBV19; J: TRBJ1-1; size: NA; CDR3: CASSWGQMNTEAFF; DNA: TGTGCCAGTAGTTGGGGACAGATGAACACTGAAGCTTTCTTT
D: NA; V: TRBV27; J: TRBJ1-5; size: NA; CDR3: CASSLSPPRGQPQHF; DNA: TGTGCCAGCAGTTTATCGCCTCCCAGGGGACAGCCCCAGCATTTT
D: TRBD2; V: TRBV13; J: TRBJ2-2; size: NA; CDR3: CASSYSGMNTGELFF; DNA: TGTGCCAGCAGCTATAGCGGGATGAACACCGGGGAGCTGTTTTTT
D: TRBD1; V: TRBV19; J: TRBJ1-1; size: NA; CDR3: CASSAPTGVTEAFF; DNA: TGTGCCAGTAGTGCCCCGACAGGGGTCACTGAAGCTTTCTTT
D: TRBD1; V: TRBV28; J: TRBJ1-5; size: few; CDR3: CASRQGVNQPQHF; DNA: TGTGCCAGTAGACAGGGCGTAAATCAGCCCCAGCATTTT
D: NA; V: TRBV30; J: TRBJ2-2; size: NA; CDR3: CAWSVGGTGELFF; DNA: TGTGCCTGGAGTGTAGGGGGAACCGGGGAGCTGTTTTTT
D: TRBD1; V: TRBV4-2; J: TRBJ2-2; size: NA; CDR3: CASSLTIQGAGTGELFF; DNA: TGTGCCAGCAGCCTCACGATTCAGGGGGCGGGCACCGGGGAGCTGTTTTTT
D: NA; V: TRBV30; J: TRBJ1-1; size: NA; CDR3: CAWKEKDSTEAFF; DNA: TGTGCCTGGAAGGAAAAGGACAGCACTGAAGCTTTCTTT
D: TRBD2; V: TRBV11-3; J: TRBJ2-1; size: once; CDR3: CASRQPGLAGESYNEQFF; DNA: TGTGCCAGCAGGCAACCAGGGCTAGCGGGAGAGTCCTACAATGAGCAGTTCTTC
D: NA; V: TRBV7-2; J: TRBJ1-6; size: NA; CDR3: CASSFGKTGFSPLHF; DNA: TGTGCCAGCAGCTTCGGGAAAACAGGGTTTTCACCCCTCCACTTT
D: NA; V: TRBV19; J: TRBJ1-4; size: NA; CDR3: CASTAGPRGKLFF; DNA: TGTGCCAGTACGGCCGGGCCTCGAGGGAAACTGTTTTTT
D: TRBD1; V: TRBV3-1/TRBV3-2; J: TRBJ1-2; size: NA; CDR3: CASSPRTGEGGYTF; DNA: TGTGCCAGCAGCCCTCGGACAGGGGAAGGTGGCTACACCTTC
D: NA; V: TRBV9; J: TRBJ1-4; size: NA; CDR3: CASSVGNWAEKLFF; DNA: TGTGCCAGCAGCGTAGGGAATTGGGCTGAAAAACTGTTTTTT
D: NA; V: TRBV27; J: TRBJ1-1; size: NA; CDR3: CASSLRGSTEAFF; DNA: TGTGCCAGCAGTTTGCGGGGCAGTACTGAAGCTTTCTTT
D: NA; V: TRBV6-5; J: TRBJ2-7; size: NA; CDR3: CASSYSVSSYEQYF; DNA: TGTGCCAGCAGTTACTCGGTTAGCTCCTACGAGCAGTACTTC
D: TRBD1; V: TRBV7-9; J: TRBJ2-2; size: NA; CDR3: CASSWTGRMPGELFF; DNA: TGTGCCAGCAGCTGGACAGGGAGAATGCCCGGGGAGCTGTTTTTT
D: NA; V: TRBV5-5; J: TRBJ1-1; size: NA; CDR3: CASSLVQRLNTEAFF; DNA: TGTGCCAGCAGCTTGGTACAGAGATTGAACACTGAAGCTTTCTTT
D: NA; V: TRBV4-1; J: TRBJ2-7; size: NA; CDR3: CASSQGFGGYEQYF; DNA: TGCGCCAGCAGCCAGGGGTTCGGGGGATACGAGCAGTACTTC